The clone carrying this T cell receptor (beta chain) was seen only once. Germline values: CDR1 MGHDK, CDR2 SYGVNS. V was clipped by 6 bases and J by 4 bases, with 7 bases between them. The CDR3 is 12 residues long. The data are from a study of T cell changes during pregnancy in multiple sclerosis. TCRdb keeps only in-frame clones here, not all; method: immunoSEQ multiplex PCR. The data hold 15,000 to 20,000 clones, with roughly 88% observed a single time. The rearrangement joins TRBV25-1 to TRBJ1-3; D remains ambiguous. Material: CD8+ T cells from peripheral blood mononuclear cells, obtained in the third trimester of pregnancy. This sequence was found in a female donor in good health, enrolled as a control in a pregnancy study. The CDR3 protein is CASSPGGNTIYF. The DNA for the CDR3 is TGTGCCAGCAGCCCGGGGGGAAACACCATATATTTT.